Presented here are 16 T cell receptor beta chains from one specimen sequenced in a study of blood T cells in healthy people across ages (dated by TCRdb to the mid-2010s). Libraries were constructed by 5' RACE. Sequenced on an Illumina HiSeq 2500. The second PCR ran for roughly 7 to 11 cycles and used a J-beta primer mix along with a sample-barcoded 5' primer. TCRdb reanalyzed the raw reads on its own, using fastp at Q25 for trimming and MiXCR for clone calling, and kept in-frame beta chains. Each entry merges the rows of one CDR3 protein and shows their most common DNA and genes. Across this sample there are about 780,000 distinct CDR3 sequences, with roughly 46% seen only once. Of the sample, 15% to 20% is held by the ten largest clones. Sequences were obtained from blood. Receptors originate from a man aged 80 or over in good health.

With respect to this clonotype: Just one base apart from a much larger clone, this may be a read error. The CDR3 region has the DNA TGTGCCTGGAGTGCACGGAAACAACGACTGAGTAGCTATGAGCAGTTCTTC. Its protein is CAWSARKQRLSSYEQFF. This sequence joins TRBV30 and TRBJ2-1, with D unresolved. Germline lookup yields CDR1 GTSNPN and CDR2 SVGIG (reference sequence). V was clipped by 1 base and J by 8 bases, with 24 bases between them. The length of the CDR3 is 17 residues.

The V call is TRBV27, the J call TRBJ2-7; 8 bases are a match to TRBD1. The assigned J gene may be wrong: the sequence end matches TRBJ2-5 better. Germline-derived CDR1 and CDR2 are MNHEY and SMNVEV (reference sequence). The CDR3 length is 15 residues. CDR3 loop: CASSFYGQGRETQYF. The DNA of the CDR3 is TGTGCCAGCAGTTTTTACGGACAGGGACGAGAGACCCAGTACTTC.

The rearrangement joins TRBV29-1 to TRBJ2-1; TRBD2 matches at 9 bases. Germline V gene lookup returns CDR1 SQVTM and CDR2 ANQGSEA. V shed 2 bases, J shed 4 bases, and the junction held 3 bases outside the gene matches. The CDR3 sequence is 14 residues long. CDR3: CSVERRGGYNEQFF. CDR3 in DNA: TGCAGCGTTGAACGGCGGGGGGGGTACAATGAGCAGTTCTTC.

This chain links TRBV20-1 with TRBJ2-5, with 11 bases aligning to TRBD1. The CDR3 totals 13 residues. With 6 bases clipped from V and 5 bases from J, the junction kept 5 bases outside the gene matches. Per germline, CDR1 DFQATT and CDR2 SNEGSKA (reference sequence). CDR3 DNA: TGCAGTGCAGCGGACAGGGGGCTGGAGACCCAGTACTTC. Its protein is CSAADRGLETQYF.

Many counts were recorded for this clonotype. This chain links TRBV11-3 with TRBJ2-1; D gene uncertain. The CDR3 loop spans 15 amino acids. The V gene's germline CDR1 is SGHNT and CDR2 YENEEA. V was clipped by 1 base and J by 2 bases, with 9 bases between them. The CDR3 nucleotides are TGTGCCAGCAGCTTAGGGGCTAGAACCTACAATGAGCAGTTCTTC. Protein product: CASSLGARTYNEQFF.

The chain has TRBV20-1 and TRBJ2-3; tentatively, D is TRBD1 (5 bases). The CDR3 spans 17 residues. The V gene's germline CDR1 is DFQATT and CDR2 SNEGSKA (reference sequence). With 0 bases removed from V and 2 bases from J, the gap between germline ends came to 18 bases. For the CDR3, the DNA is TGCAGTGCTAGAGAGGTTCCGGCCAGGGAATACACAGATACGCAGTATTTT. Amino acid sequence: CSAREVPAREYTDTQYF.

The gene calls are TRBV4-3 and TRBJ2-6; D possibly uses TRBD1 or TRBD2 (5 bases each). Deletions cut 8 bases from V and 0 bases from J, with 14 bases between. CDR3 length: 16 amino acids. From germline, CDR1 is LGHNA and CDR2 YSLEER. CDR3 DNA sequence: TGCGCCAGCGGGACCTTCAGAGGCTCTGGGGCCAACGTCCTGACTTTC. Encoded protein: CASGTFRGSGANVLTF.

The genes are TRBV14 and TRBJ1-2; D remains unclear. Trimming cost V 3 bases and J 7 bases, with 12 bases left between them. Looked up from germline, CDR1 is SGHDN and CDR2 is FVKESK. This CDR3 spans 13 amino acids. The CDR3 bases are TGTGCCAGCAGCCAGGACTTAGTGGGTGGCTACACCTTC. Protein sequence: CASSQDLVGGYTF.

V and J are TRBV9 and TRBJ2-5; possibly TRBD2 for D (6 bases). Germline assignment: CDR1 SGDLS and CDR2 YYNGEE. V lost 0 bases, J lost 11 bases, and 11 bases lay in between. The CDR3 totals 12 residues. The CDR3 loop reads CASSVGRDEQYF. The CDR3 DNA is TGTGCCAGCAGCGTAGGGCGGGATGAGCAGTACTTC.

This clonotype was recorded a few times. The gene calls are TRBV27 and TRBJ2-7; D assignment may be TRBD1 or TRBD2 (5 bases each). Trimming left V 8 bases short and J 6 bases short, with 17 bases between. The CDR3 is 13 residues long. In germline, CDR1 is MNHEY, CDR2 SMNVEV (reference sequence). The CDR3 reads CASSAGAAGEQYF. In nucleotides, the CDR3 is TGTGCCAGCTCCGCCGGGGCCGCGGGCGAGCAGTACTTC.

V and J are TRBV9 and TRBJ2-7; D ambiguous. This CDR3 is 14 amino acids long. The germline gives CDR1 SGDLS, CDR2 YYNGEE. Between the trimmed V and J ends, which lost 0 bases and 3 bases, there was a span of 10 bases. CDR3 region: CASSVGPLIYEQYF. The CDR3 DNA reads as TGTGCCAGCAGCGTAGGCCCACTGATCTACGAGCAGTACTTC.

The chain recombines TRBV28 with TRBJ2-1; D possibly corresponds to TRBD2 (7 bases). The CDR3 extends over 16 amino acids. Germline assignment: CDR1 MDHEN and CDR2 SYDVKM. The germline V and J ends were trimmed by 4 bases and 7 bases, with 20 bases remaining between them. The CDR3 here is CASSSTWGRGRNEQFF. The DNA of the CDR3 is TGTGCCAGCAGTTCCACGTGGGGGCGGGGGCGAAATGAGCAGTTCTTC. The entire variable domain, with the rest obtained from reference TRBV28 and TRBJ2-1, is as follows: DVKVTQSSRYLVKRTGEKVFLECVQDMDHENMFWYRQDPGLGLRLIYFSYDVKMKEKGDIPEGYSVSREKKERFSLILESASTNQTSMYLCASSSTWGRGRNEQFFGPGTRLTVL.

J is TRBJ2-2 and V is TRBV20-1; TRBD2 aligns across 10 bases. The CDR3 totals 17 residues. Looked up from germline, CDR1 is DFQATT and CDR2 is SNEGSKA (reference sequence). Trimming at V came to 6 bases and at J to 6 bases, leaving 16 bases not matched to a gene. The CDR3 sequence is CSASSPGLAGVAGELFF. In DNA form, the CDR3 reads TGCAGTGCCTCCTCTCCCGGGCTAGCGGGAGTAGCCGGGGAGCTGTTTTTT.

This clonotype was picked up a small number of times. The rearrangement links TRBV7-9 to TRBJ2-4; perhaps D is TRBD1 or TRBD2 (6 bases each). The CDR3 is 16 amino acids. In germline, CDR1 is SEHNR, CDR2 FQNEAQ (reference sequence). The germline V and J ends were trimmed by 6 bases and 2 bases, with 17 bases remaining between them. CDR3 nucleotides: TGTGCCAGCAGATCGGGGGCGCCCGATTCCAAAAACATTCAGTACTTC. Its translation: CASRSGAPDSKNIQYF.

The chain's CDR3 is CASSQLGGQGLNEQFF. CDR3 coding DNA: TGTGCCAGCAGTCAATTGGGAGGACAGGGGCTGAATGAGCAGTTCTTC. The chain has TRBV27 and TRBJ2-1; 9 nucleotides agree with TRBD1. The junction had 12 bases not matched to a gene; V was cut back by 5 bases and J by 7 bases. This CDR3 comprises 16 residues. CDR1 and CDR2 from the germline V gene are MNHEY and SMNVEV (reference sequence).

The chain combines TRBV29-1 with TRBJ2-1, with 13 bases fitting TRBD2. Trimming removed 6 bases from V and 7 bases from J; junction bases left unmatched: 9. The CDR3 extends over 15 amino acids. Germline CDR1 is SQVTM and CDR2 is ANQGSEA. This CDR3 is CSVGQLAGGLNEQFF. CDR3 coding DNA: TGCAGCGTGGGACAACTAGCGGGGGGGCTTAATGAGCAGTTCTTC.